This record covers a single TCR beta chain. The sample belongs to a study of blood T cell repertoires in COVID-19. Overall study: COVID-19 samples from acute and convalescent phases originated in the United States, Italy and Spain. Sources were T cells, B-cell-depleted T cells, or PBMCs; the material itself was cDNA or gDNA.

Original processing notes: Reference gene primers were amplified, and this amplification served to estimate nucleated cell counts. Measured with immunoSEQ multiplex PCR; TCRdb has only the in-frame clones, and not every one. V, J and clone size are those of that table, while D and trimming were read from the DNA. The sample carries 100,000 or so clones, roughly 87% recorded once. Sequencing was done on a sample of peripheral blood. The origin of this receptor is a middle-aged man with acute or convalescent COVID-19.

The CDR3 loop reads CASSPDRNTIYF. CDR3 coding DNA: TGTGCCAGCAGCCCGGACAGAAACACCATATATTTT. The chain employs TRBV12-3 or TRBV12-4 and TRBJ1-3; perhaps TRBD1 as D (5 bases). The CDR3 length is 12 residues. Trimming took off 6 bases at V and 5 bases at J, with 8 bases between the two ends.